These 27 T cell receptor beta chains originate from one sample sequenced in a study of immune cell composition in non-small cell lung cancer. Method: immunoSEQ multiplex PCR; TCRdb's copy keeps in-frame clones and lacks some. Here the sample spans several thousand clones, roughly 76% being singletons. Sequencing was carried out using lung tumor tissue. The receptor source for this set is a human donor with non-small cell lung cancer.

The CDR3 sequence: CASSIEVSYNSPLHF. DNA of the CDR3: TGTGCCAGTAGTATAGAAGTCAGCTATAATTCACCCCTCCACTTT. The rearrangement links TRBV19 to TRBJ1-6; D is ambiguous. Trimming took off 0 bases at V and 3 bases at J, with 6 bases between the two ends. The CDR3 is 15 residues long. Germline CDR1 LNHDA, CDR2 SQIVND (reference sequence).

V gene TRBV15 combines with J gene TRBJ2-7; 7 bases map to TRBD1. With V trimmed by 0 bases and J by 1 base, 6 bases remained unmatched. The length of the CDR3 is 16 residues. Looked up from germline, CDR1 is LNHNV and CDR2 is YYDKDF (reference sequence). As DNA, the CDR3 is TGTGCCACCAGCAGAGATCACGGGACAGAGTCCTACGAGCAGTACTTC. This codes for CATSRDHGTESYEQYF.

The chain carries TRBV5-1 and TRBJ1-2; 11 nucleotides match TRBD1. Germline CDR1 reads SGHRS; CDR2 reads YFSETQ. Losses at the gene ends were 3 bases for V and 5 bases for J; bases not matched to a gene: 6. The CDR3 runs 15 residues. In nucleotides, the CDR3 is TGCGCCAGCAGCTCTCCGGGACAGGGGGGTTATGGCTACACCTTC. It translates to CASSSPGQGGYGYTF.

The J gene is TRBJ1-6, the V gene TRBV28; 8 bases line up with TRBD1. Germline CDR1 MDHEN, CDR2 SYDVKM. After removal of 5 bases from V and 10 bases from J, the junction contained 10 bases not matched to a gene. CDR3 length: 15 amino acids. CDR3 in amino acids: CASSPSDRDYSPLHF. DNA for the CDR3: TGTGCCAGCAGTCCCTCGGACAGGGACTACTCACCCCTCCACTTT.

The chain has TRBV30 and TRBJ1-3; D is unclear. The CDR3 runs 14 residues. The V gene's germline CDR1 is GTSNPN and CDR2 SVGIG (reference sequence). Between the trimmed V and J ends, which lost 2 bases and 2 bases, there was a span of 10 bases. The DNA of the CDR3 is TGTGCCTGGAGTCCAAGATCTACTGGAAACACCATATATTTT. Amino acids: CAWSPRSTGNTIYF.

The CDR3 region is CASQTGQIGNTIYF. The CDR3, as DNA: TGTGCCAGCCAGACTGGACAGATTGGAAACACCATATATTTT. This chain connects TRBV28 to TRBJ1-3, with a weak D call TRBD1 (6 bases). Trimming removed 8 bases from V and 3 bases from J, with 14 bases in between. In germline, CDR1 is MDHEN, CDR2 SYDVKM. The CDR3 has 14 amino acids.

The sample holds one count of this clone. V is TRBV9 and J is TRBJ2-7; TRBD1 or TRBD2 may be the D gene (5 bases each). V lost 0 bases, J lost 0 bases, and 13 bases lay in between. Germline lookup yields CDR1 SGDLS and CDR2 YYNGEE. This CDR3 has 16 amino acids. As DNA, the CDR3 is TGTGCCAGCAGCGTAGGAGGGGATTTTAGCTCCTACGAGCAGTACTTC. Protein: CASSVGGDFSSYEQYF.

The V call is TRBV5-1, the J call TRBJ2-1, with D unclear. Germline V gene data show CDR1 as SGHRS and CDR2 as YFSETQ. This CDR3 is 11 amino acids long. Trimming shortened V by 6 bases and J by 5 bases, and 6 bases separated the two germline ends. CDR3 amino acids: CASKLNNEQFF. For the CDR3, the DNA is TGCGCCAGCAAACTTAACAATGAGCAGTTCTTC.

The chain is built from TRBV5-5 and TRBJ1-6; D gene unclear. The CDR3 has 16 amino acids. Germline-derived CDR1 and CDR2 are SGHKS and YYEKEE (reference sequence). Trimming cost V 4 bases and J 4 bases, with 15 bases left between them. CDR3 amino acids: CASSLSVYPYNSPLHF. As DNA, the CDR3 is TGTGCCAGCAGCCTGTCTGTCTACCCGTATAATTCACCCCTCCACTTT.

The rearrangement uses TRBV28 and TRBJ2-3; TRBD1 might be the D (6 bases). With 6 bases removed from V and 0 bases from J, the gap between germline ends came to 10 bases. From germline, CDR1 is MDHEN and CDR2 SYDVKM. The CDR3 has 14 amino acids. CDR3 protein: CASSLDRSTDTQYF. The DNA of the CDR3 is TGTGCCAGCAGCTTGGACAGAAGCACAGATACGCAGTATTTT. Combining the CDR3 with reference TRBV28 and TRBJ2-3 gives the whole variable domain DVKVTQSSRYLVKRTGEKVFLECVQDMDHENMFWYRQDPGLGLRLIYFSYDVKMKEKGDIPEGYSVSREKKERFSLILESASTNQTSMYLCASSLDRSTDTQYFGPGTRLTVL.

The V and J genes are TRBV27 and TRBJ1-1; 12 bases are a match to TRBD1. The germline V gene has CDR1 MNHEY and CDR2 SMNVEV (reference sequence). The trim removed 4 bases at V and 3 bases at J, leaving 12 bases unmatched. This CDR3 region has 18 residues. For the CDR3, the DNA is TGTGCCAGCAGTTCCCCCGGGACAGGGGGCTTAAGGGACACTGAAGCTTTCTTT. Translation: CASSSPGTGGLRDTEAFF.

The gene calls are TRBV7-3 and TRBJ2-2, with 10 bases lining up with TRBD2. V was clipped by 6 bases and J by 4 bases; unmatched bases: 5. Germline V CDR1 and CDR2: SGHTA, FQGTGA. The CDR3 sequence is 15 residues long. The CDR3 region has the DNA TGTGCCAGCAGTGATAGCGGGGGGCCCACCGGGGAGCTGTTTTTT. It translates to CASSDSGGPTGELFF. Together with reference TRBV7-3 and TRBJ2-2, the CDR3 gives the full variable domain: GAGVSQTPSNKVTEKGKYVELRCDPISGHTALYWYRQSLGQGPEFLIYFQGTGAADDSGLPNDRFFAVRPEGSVSTLKIQRTERGDSAVYLCASSDSGGPTGELFFGEGSRLTVL.

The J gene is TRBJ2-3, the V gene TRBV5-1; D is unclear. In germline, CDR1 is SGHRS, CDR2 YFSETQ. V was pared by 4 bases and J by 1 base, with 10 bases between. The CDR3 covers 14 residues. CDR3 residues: CASSPPHGTDTQYF. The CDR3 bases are TGCGCCAGCAGCCCCCCCCATGGCACAGATACGCAGTATTTT.

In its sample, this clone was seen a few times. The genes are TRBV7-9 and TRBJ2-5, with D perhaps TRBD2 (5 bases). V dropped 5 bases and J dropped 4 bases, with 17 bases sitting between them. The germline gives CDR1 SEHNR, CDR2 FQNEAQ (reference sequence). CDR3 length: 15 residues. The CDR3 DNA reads TGTGCCAGCAGCGCCCCTAAGGCCGAGGGAGAGACCCAGTACTTC. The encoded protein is CASSAPKAEGETQYF. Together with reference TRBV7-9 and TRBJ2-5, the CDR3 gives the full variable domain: DTGVSQNPRHKITKRGQNVTFRCDPISEHNRLYWYRQTLGQGPEFLTYFQNEAQLEKSRLLSDRFSAERPKGSFSTLEIQRTEQGDSAMYLCASSAPKAEGETQYFGPGTRLLVL.

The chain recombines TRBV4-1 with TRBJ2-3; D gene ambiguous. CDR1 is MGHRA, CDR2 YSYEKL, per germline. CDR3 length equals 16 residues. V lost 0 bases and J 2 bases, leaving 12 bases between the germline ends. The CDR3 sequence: CASSQERGQFTDTQYF. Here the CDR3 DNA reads TGCGCCAGCAGCCAAGAAAGAGGTCAATTCACAGATACGCAGTATTTT.

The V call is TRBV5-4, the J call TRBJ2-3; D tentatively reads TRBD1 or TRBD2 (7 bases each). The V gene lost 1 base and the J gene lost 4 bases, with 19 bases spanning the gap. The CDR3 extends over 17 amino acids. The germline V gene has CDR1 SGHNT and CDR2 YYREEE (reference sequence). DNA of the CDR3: TGTGCCAGCAGCTTGACACCGGGACAGCGGGGACCAGATACGCAGTATTTT. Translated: CASSLTPGQRGPDTQYF.

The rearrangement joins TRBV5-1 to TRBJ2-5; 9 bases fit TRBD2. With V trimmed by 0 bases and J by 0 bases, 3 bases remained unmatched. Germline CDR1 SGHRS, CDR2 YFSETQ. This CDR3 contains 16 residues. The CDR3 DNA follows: TGCGCCAGCAGCTTGGGGACTAGCGCCTACCAAGAGACCCAGTACTTC. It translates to CASSLGTSAYQETQYF.

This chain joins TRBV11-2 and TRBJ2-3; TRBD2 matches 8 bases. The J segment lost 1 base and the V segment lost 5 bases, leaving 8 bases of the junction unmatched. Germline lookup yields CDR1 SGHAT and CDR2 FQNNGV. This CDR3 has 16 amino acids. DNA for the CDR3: TGTGCCAGCAGCCCGTGGCCGGGAGGGGGCACAGATACGCAGTATTTT. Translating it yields CASSPWPGGGTDTQYF.

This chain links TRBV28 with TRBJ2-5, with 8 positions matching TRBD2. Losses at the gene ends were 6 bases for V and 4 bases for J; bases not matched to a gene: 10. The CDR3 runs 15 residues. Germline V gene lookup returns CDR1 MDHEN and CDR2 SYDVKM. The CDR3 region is CASRGRGEVGETQYF. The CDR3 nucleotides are TGTGCCAGCAGGGGGCGGGGGGAAGTAGGAGAGACCCAGTACTTC.

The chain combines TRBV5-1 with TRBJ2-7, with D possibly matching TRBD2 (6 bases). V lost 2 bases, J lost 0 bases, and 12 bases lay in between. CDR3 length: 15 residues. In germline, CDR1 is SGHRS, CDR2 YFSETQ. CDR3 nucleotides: TGCGCCAGCAGCTTAAACTTAGCGGACTCCTACGAGCAGTACTTC. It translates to CASSLNLADSYEQYF.

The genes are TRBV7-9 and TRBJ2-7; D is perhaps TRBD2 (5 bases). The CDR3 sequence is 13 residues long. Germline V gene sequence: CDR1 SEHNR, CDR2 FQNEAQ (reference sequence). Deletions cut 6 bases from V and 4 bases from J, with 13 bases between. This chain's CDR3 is CASSFYGEYEQYF. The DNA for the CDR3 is TGTGCCAGCAGTTTTTACGGGGAGTACGAGCAGTACTTC.

This chain's CDR3 is CASSLTSTGELFF. CDR3 nucleotides: TGCGCCAGCAGCTTGACTAGCACCGGGGAGCTGTTTTTT. The V call is TRBV5-1, the J call TRBJ2-2; the D gene is possibly TRBD2 (5 bases). Trimming pared 1 base from V and 4 bases from J, leaving 5 bases between. The CDR3 has 13 amino acids. Germline-derived CDR1 and CDR2 are SGHRS and YFSETQ.

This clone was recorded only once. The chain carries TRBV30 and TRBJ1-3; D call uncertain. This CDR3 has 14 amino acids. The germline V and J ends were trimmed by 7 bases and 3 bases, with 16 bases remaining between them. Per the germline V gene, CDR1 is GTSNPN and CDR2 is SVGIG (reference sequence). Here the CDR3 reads CAYLRGGFGNTIYF. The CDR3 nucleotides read TGTGCCTACCTCCGGGGAGGGTTTGGAAACACCATATATTTT. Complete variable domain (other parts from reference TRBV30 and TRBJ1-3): SQTIHQWPATLVQPVGSPLSLECTVEGTSNPNLYWYRQAAGRGLQLLFYSVGIGQISSEVPQNLSASRPQDRQFILSSKKLLLSDSGFYLCAYLRGGFGNTIYFGEGSWLTVV.

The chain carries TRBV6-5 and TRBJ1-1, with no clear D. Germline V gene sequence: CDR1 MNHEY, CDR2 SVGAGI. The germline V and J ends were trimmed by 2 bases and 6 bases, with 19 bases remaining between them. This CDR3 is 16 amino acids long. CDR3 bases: TGTGCCAGCAGTTACGGCTTTCGTAGGCCGGCTTCTGAAGCTTTCTTT. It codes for CASSYGFRRPASEAFF.

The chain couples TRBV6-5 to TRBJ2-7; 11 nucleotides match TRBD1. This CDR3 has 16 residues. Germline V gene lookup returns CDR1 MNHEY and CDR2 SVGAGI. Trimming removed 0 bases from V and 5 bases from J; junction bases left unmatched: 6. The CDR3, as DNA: TGTGCCAGCAGTTACTCCCGTGGACAGGGGGCCAACGAGCAGTACTTC. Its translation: CASSYSRGQGANEQYF.

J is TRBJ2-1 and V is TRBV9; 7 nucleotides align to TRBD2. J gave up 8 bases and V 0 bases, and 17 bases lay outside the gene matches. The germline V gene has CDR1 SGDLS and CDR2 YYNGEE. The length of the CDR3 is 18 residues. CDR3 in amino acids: CASSVGRYGTNPRDEQFF. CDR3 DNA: TGTGCCAGCAGCGTAGGAAGGTACGGGACTAACCCCAGGGATGAGCAGTTCTTC.

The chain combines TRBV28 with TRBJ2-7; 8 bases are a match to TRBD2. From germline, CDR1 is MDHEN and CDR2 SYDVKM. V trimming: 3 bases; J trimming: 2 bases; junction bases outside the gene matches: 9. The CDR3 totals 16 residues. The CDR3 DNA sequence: TGTGCCAGCAGTTTCCCCGGGAGGGCGAAAACCTACGAGCAGTACTTC. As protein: CASSFPGRAKTYEQYF.